This TCR beta chain was sequenced in a study of tumor and adjacent non-tumor tissue in lung cancer. This sample's RNA came from whole unsorted tissue. About this clonotype: Just one base apart from a much larger clone, this may be a read error.

Between the trimmed V and J ends, which lost 4 bases and 9 bases, there was a span of 15 bases. Germline CDR1 is SGHDN and CDR2 is FVKESK. This CDR3 spans 13 amino acids. Three rounds of nested PCR, following a modified ARM-PCR protocol, produced the TCRbeta library. From the multiplex PCR reads, TCRdb called clonotypes with MiXCR, one entry per CDR3 protein. The sample shows 200,000 or so distinct CDR3 sequences, approximately 74% of them seen only once. This chain links TRBV14 with TRBJ2-5, with D perhaps TRBD1 (8 bases). Source material: lung tumor tissue. This TCR was recovered from a man aged 55 to 70 with non-small cell lung cancer. The CDR3 region has the DNA TGTGCCAGCAGCCCAGGGGGCCGGGGGGCCCAGTACTTC. Its protein product is CASSPGGRGAQYF.